This T cell receptor beta chain originates from a study of B cell selection in AIRE deficiency. The CDR3 totals 14 residues. Germline CDR1 reads LGHNA; CDR2 reads YSLEER. J was trimmed by 3 bases and V by 2 bases; bases with no gene match: 1. Conventional CD4 T cells were sorted as CD4+CD127+ cells. Clones were read by immunoSEQ multiplex PCR, and TCRdb kept only the in-frame ones, dropping some. This sample carries some 20,000 clones, 95% to 98% of them seen once, and the ten largest clones take 0.17%. The chain recombines TRBV4-3 with TRBJ2-3; 8 nucleotides line up with TRBD1. The receptor's source is a human donor with AIRE deficiency. Sequenced input: conventional CD4+ T cells sorted from PBMCs. The CDR3 loop is CASSQRTGTDTQYF. The CDR3 region has the DNA TGCGCCAGCAGCCAACGGACAGGGACAGATACGCAGTATTTT.